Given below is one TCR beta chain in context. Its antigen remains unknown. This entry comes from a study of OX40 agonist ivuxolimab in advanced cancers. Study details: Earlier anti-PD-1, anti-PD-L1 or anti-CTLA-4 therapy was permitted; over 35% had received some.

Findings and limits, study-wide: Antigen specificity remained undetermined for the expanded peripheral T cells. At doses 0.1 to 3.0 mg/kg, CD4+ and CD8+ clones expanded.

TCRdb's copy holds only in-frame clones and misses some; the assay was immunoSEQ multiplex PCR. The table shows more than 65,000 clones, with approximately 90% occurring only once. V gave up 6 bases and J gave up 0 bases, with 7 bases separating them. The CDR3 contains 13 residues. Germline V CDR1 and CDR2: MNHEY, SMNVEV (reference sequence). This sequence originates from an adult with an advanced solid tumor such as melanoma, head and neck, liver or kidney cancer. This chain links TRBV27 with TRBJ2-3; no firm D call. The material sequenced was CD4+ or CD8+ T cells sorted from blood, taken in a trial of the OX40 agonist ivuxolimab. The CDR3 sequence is CASREWSTDTQYF. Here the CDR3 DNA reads TGTGCCAGCAGGGAGTGGAGCACAGATACGCAGTATTTT.